One T cell receptor (beta chain) is described in this entry. Assay: immunoSEQ multiplex PCR; the TCRdb copy retains only in-frame clones and omits some. This sample carries approximately 11,000 clones, 78% of them seen once, and the ten largest clones take around 10%. The data derive from a study of sequential checkpoint blockade in melanoma. The treatment here: randomized to nivolumab then ipilimumab (arm A) or the reverse (arm B). PBMC sorting kept live CD3+CD8+ cells without CD19 or CD56. CDR3 length: 15 amino acids. The germline V gene has CDR1 MRHNA and CDR2 SNTAGT. The V and J ends lost 5 bases and 9 bases, in that order; junction bases with no gene match: 8.

The sequenced sample was CD8+ T cells sorted from blood (inferred from file names), obtained from a patient given nivolumab and ipilimumab in sequence. The TCR comes from a human donor with melanoma. J is TRBJ2-1 and V is TRBV6-4; 12 bases match TRBD2. The CDR3 nucleotides are TGTGCCAGCAGTCGGACTAGCGGGACTCAGGCTGAGCAGTTCTTC. This encodes CASSRTSGTQAEQFF.